This T cell receptor (beta chain) stems from a study of T cells in Graves' hyperthyroidism and ophthalmopathy. This clonotype came up a few times. There were TCR beta CDR3 regions amplified from RNA transcripts. Carried out on the TCR CDR3, a first-round RT-PCR used the HTBI primer set. TCRdb ran MiXCR on the multiplex PCR reads and lists one entry per CDR3 protein. This sample yields some 600,000 distinct CDR3 sequences, of which 14% are seen a single time; 5% to 7% belongs to the top ten. Germline CDR1 and CDR2: ENHRY and SYGVKD. The V end lost 10 bases, the J end lost 7 bases, and 11 bases lay between the germline ends. This CDR3 is 11 amino acids long. The hyperthyroidism patients had all been newly diagnosed, and their disease duration was under 2 months. Their ages ranged from 18 to 65 years. Uncontrolled infection, other autoimmune disease, pregnancy or lactation disqualified patients from enrolment. Diagnosis relied on clinical symptoms, serum thyroxine and TRAb, thyroid ultrasound and orbital computed tomography.

The clonotype comes from a woman in her 30s with Graves' hyperthyroidism that later progressed to Graves' ophthalmopathy. The sample comprised blood. The chain combines TRBV10-3 with TRBJ2-1, with D uncertain. In DNA, the CDR3 is TGTGCCAGCACAATAGGTAATGAGCAGTTCTTC. Its protein is CASTIGNEQFF.